The 7 T cell receptor beta chains given below trace back to one sample, sequenced in a study of T cell changes during pregnancy in multiple sclerosis. Assay used: immunoSEQ multiplex PCR; TCRdb lists only in-frame clones, some missing. The sample consists of 30,000 to 40,000 clones, 90% to 95% of them appearing once. This specimen was CD4+ T cells from peripheral blood mononuclear cells, taken in the second trimester of pregnancy. All receptors come from a female donor in good health, enrolled as a control in a pregnancy study.

J is TRBJ2-7 and V is TRBV5-5; 8 nucleotides match TRBD1. Per the germline V gene, CDR1 is SGHKS and CDR2 is YYEKEE (reference sequence). With 4 bases clipped from V and 2 bases from J, the junction kept 8 bases outside the gene matches. CDR3 size: 15 residues. The CDR3 loop reads CASSPPRTGTYEQYF. The CDR3 nucleotides read TGTGCCAGCAGCCCACCGCGGACAGGGACCTACGAGCAGTACTTC. The full variable domain, with the rest looked up from reference TRBV5-5 and TRBJ2-7, is DAGVTQSPTHLIKTRGQQVTLRCSPISGHKSVSWYQQVLGQGPQFIFQYYEKEERGRGNFPDRFSARQFPNYSSELNVNALLLGDSALYLCASSPPRTGTYEQYFGPGTRLTVT.

The V call is TRBV28, the J call TRBJ2-5, with D unclear. Trimming pared 8 bases from V and 0 bases from J, leaving 7 bases between. This CDR3 contains 12 residues. Per germline, CDR1 MDHEN and CDR2 SYDVKM. This CDR3 is CASFSDQETQYF. As DNA, the CDR3 is TGTGCCAGCTTTTCCGACCAAGAGACCCAGTACTTC.

The gene calls are TRBV7-2 and TRBJ2-5; 10 bases are a match to TRBD2. The CDR3 covers 14 residues. The germline gives CDR1 SGHTA, CDR2 FQGNSA. The ends lost 4 bases at V and 4 bases at J; junction bases unmatched: 3. CDR3 residues: CASSSRTSGETQYF. Here the CDR3 DNA reads TGTGCCAGCAGCTCCCGGACTAGCGGAGAGACCCAGTACTTC.

The rearrangement joins TRBV5-8 to TRBJ2-1; D is undetermined. The CDR3 is 15 residues long. V lost 6 bases and J 0 bases, leaving 13 bases between the germline ends. The V gene's germline CDR1 is SGHTS and CDR2 YDEGEE. The CDR3 reads CASTLGHSSYNEQFF. The CDR3 DNA reads as TGTGCCAGCACACTCGGTCATAGCTCCTACAATGAGCAGTTCTTC. The whole variable domain, filled in from reference TRBV5-8 and TRBJ2-1, reads EAGVTQSPTHLIKTRGQQATLRCSPISGHTSVYWYQQALGLGLQFLLWYDEGEERNRGNFPPRFSGRQFPNYSSELNVNALELEDSALYLCASTLGHSSYNEQFFGPGTRLTVL.

The rearrangement joins TRBV7-9 to TRBJ2-7; 13 bases are a match to TRBD2. The length of the CDR3 is 16 residues. The germline gives CDR1 SEHNR, CDR2 FQNEAQ (reference sequence). V lost 5 bases and J lost 0; bases outside the gene matches: 4. The CDR3 sequence is CASSRGLAGTSYEQYF. DNA for the CDR3: TGTGCCAGCAGCCGGGGACTAGCGGGGACCTCCTACGAGCAGTACTTC.

The rearrangement joins TRBV11-3 to TRBJ2-1; 8 nucleotides agree with TRBD2. The CDR3 has 17 amino acids. Germline values: CDR1 SGHNT, CDR2 YENEEA. V dropped 5 bases and J dropped 4; count of bases not matched to a gene: 13. The chain's CDR3 is CASSKGATGGPYNEQFF. The CDR3 DNA follows: TGTGCCAGCAGCAAGGGAGCTACGGGGGGGCCTTACAATGAGCAGTTCTTC.

The V gene is TRBV4-3, the J gene TRBJ2-1; 8 positions match TRBD2. V lost 0 bases and J lost 8; bases outside the gene matches: 9. This CDR3 has 16 amino acids. The germline V gene encodes CDR1 LGHNA and CDR2 YSLEER. CDR3 DNA: TGCGCCAGCAGCCAAGACGACCCAGCGGGGGTAGATGAGCAGTTCTTC. Amino acids: CASSQDDPAGVDEQFF.